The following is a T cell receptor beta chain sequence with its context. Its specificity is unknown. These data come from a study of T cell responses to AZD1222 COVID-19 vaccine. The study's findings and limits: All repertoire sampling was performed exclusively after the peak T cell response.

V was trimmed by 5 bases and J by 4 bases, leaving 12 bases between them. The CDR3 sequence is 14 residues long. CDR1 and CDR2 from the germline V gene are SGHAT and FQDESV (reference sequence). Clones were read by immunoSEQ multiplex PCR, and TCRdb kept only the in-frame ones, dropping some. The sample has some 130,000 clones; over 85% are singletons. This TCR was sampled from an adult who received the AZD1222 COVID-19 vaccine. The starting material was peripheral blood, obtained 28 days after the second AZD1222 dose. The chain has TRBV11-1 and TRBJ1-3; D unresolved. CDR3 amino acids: CASSRDHQGNTIYF. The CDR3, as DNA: TGTGCCAGCAGCCGTGACCATCAGGGAAACACCATATATTTT.